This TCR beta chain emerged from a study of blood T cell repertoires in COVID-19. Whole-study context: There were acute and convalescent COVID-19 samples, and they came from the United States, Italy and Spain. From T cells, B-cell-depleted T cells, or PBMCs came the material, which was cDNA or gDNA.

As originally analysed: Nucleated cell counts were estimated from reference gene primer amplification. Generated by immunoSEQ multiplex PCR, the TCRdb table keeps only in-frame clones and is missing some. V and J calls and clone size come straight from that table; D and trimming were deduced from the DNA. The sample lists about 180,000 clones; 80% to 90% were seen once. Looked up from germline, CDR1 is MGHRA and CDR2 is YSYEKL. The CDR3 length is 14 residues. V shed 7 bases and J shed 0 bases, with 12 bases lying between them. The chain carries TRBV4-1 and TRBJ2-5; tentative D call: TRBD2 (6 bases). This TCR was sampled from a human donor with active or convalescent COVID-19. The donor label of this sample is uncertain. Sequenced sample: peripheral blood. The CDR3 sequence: CASTDGGYQETQYF. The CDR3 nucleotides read TGCGCCAGCACCGACGGAGGGTACCAAGAGACCCAGTACTTC.